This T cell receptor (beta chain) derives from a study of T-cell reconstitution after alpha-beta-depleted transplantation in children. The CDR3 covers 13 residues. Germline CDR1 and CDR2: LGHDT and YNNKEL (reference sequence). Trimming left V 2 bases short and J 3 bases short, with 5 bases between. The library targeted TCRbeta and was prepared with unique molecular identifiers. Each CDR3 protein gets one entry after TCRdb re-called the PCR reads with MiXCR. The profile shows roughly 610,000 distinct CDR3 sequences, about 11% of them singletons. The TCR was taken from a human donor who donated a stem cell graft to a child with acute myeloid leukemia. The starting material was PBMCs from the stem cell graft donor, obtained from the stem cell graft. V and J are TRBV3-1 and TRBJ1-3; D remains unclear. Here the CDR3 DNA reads TGTGCCAGCAGCCAACATAGTGGAAACACCATATATTTT. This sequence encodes CASSQHSGNTIYF.